One sample yielded the 26 T cell receptor beta chains listed below, sequenced in a study of blood T cell repertoires in COVID-19. Profiled with immunoSEQ multiplex PCR; TCRdb holds only in-frame clones, not every one. The repertoire includes roughly 250,000 clones, around nine tenths of them detected once, and about 2.1% sits in the top ten. Material: peripheral blood. The source is a middle-aged woman who had recovered from COVID-19.

This chain connects TRBV19 to TRBJ1-5; D is possibly TRBD1 (5 bases). The CDR3 has 15 amino acids. With 7 bases removed from V and 0 bases from J, the gap between germline ends came to 13 bases. Germline V CDR1 and CDR2: LNHDA, SQIVND (reference sequence). The CDR3 nucleotides are TGTGCCAGTAAGTCACAGGCGTATAGCAATCAGCCCCAGCATTTT. Translated: CASKSQAYSNQPQHF.

The chain is built from TRBV9 and TRBJ1-4; tentative D call: TRBD1 (5 bases). Germline assignment: CDR1 SGDLS and CDR2 YYNGEE. The CDR3 is made up of 16 amino acids. V dropped 0 bases and J dropped 8 bases, with 17 bases sitting between them. CDR3: CASSVGVAQGHEKLFF. The CDR3 region has the DNA TGTGCCAGCAGCGTAGGGGTCGCGCAGGGTCACGAAAAACTGTTTTTT.

V usage is TRBV25-1 and J usage is TRBJ1-2; TRBD1 might be the D (6 bases). V was cut by 7 bases and J by 2 bases, with 11 bases left in between. CDR3 length: 13 residues. Germline values: CDR1 MGHDK, CDR2 SYGVNS. The CDR3 coding sequence is TGTGCCAGCACCCGGACAGAAAACTATGGCTACACCTTC. This codes for CASTRTENYGYTF.

In this sample, this clone turned up once. This chain joins TRBV24-1 and TRBJ2-2, with 15 positions matching TRBD2. Trimming cost V 0 bases and J 2 bases; bases outside gene matches: 3. CDR1 is KGHDR, CDR2 SFDVKD, per germline. The CDR3 covers 19 residues. The CDR3 sequence is CATSDLGTSGGFNTGELFF. In DNA, the CDR3 is TGTGCCACCAGTGATTTGGGGACTAGCGGGGGGTTCAACACCGGGGAGCTGTTTTTT.

The gene calls are TRBV7-8 and TRBJ1-5; perhaps TRBD1 as D (5 bases). CDR3 length: 16 amino acids. The V and J ends lost 2 bases and 3 bases respectively, with 14 bases between them. Germline loops: CDR1 SGHVS, CDR2 FQNEAQ. The CDR3 here is CASSLNSARANQPQHF. CDR3 sequence (DNA): TGTGCCAGCAGCTTAAATTCGGCCAGGGCCAATCAGCCCCAGCATTTT.

This sequence joins TRBV20-1 and TRBJ1-2; unclear D gene. Germline CDR1 reads DFQATT; CDR2 reads SNEGSKA (reference sequence). The V end lost 3 bases, the J end lost 8 bases, and 28 bases lay between the germline ends. The CDR3 is made up of 17 amino acids. The DNA of the CDR3 is TGCAGTGCTAGTCGGGATATCACAGCGTCAGGAGTCGGGGGCTACACCTTC. It yields the protein CSASRDITASGVGGYTF.

The chain employs TRBV2 and TRBJ2-1; TRBD2 is a possible D gene (6 bases). Trimming stripped 7 bases from V and 6 bases from J, with 13 bases between. Germline-derived CDR1 and CDR2 are SNHLY and FYNNEI. This CDR3 is 13 amino acids long. CDR3 amino acids: CASTSVRRNEQFF. CDR3 sequence (DNA): TGTGCCAGCACTAGCGTTCGACGCAATGAGCAGTTCTTC.

V usage is TRBV10-1 and J usage is TRBJ2-3; 9 bases map to TRBD2. Trimming at V came to 5 bases and at J to 6 bases, leaving 9 bases not matched to a gene. The length of the CDR3 is 15 residues. The germline V gene has CDR1 WNHNN and CDR2 SYGVQD (reference sequence). The CDR3 reads CASSPQAGGLDTQYF. DNA for the CDR3: TGCGCCAGCAGTCCGCAGGCGGGGGGGCTGGATACGCAGTATTTT.

The V gene is TRBV9, the J gene TRBJ2-7; a possible D gene is TRBD2 (6 bases). The CDR3 is made up of 13 amino acids. CDR1 is SGDLS and CDR2 is YYNGEE in the germline V gene. The ends were cut back, 4 bases at V and 7 bases at J, with 15 bases in the middle. As DNA, the CDR3 is TGTGCCAGCAGCATAGGGACTTTGTCGGAGCAGTACTTC. This encodes CASSIGTLSEQYF.

The chain uses TRBV28 and TRBJ2-1, with 13 nucleotides matching TRBD2. V lost 5 bases, J lost 10 bases, and 8 bases stayed unmatched. CDR3 size: 15 residues. Germline V gene lookup returns CDR1 MDHEN and CDR2 SYDVKM. The CDR3, as DNA: TGTGCCAGCAGTGACCGGACTAGCGGGGGCGTAGAGCAGTTCTTC. This encodes CASSDRTSGGVEQFF.

The rearrangement uses TRBV28 and TRBJ1-6; D unclear. Looked up from germline, CDR1 is MDHEN and CDR2 is SYDVKM. The ends were cut back, 3 bases at V and 6 bases at J, with 9 bases in the middle. The CDR3 has 14 residues. The CDR3 DNA reads as TGTGCCAGCAGTTTTAACGGTCTTAATTCACCCCTCCACTTT. Translated: CASSFNGLNSPLHF.

The chain is built from TRBV24-1 and TRBJ2-5, with D uncertain. From germline, CDR1 is KGHDR and CDR2 SFDVKD. This CDR3 region has 13 residues. Trimming took 0 bases from V and 5 from J, leaving 6 bases between them. CDR3 amino acids: CATSDLGLETQYF. The DNA for the CDR3 is TGTGCCACCAGTGATTTGGGGCTGGAGACCCAGTACTTC.

V is TRBV5-4 and J is TRBJ2-2; 10 bases align to TRBD2. The J segment lost 4 bases and the V segment lost 5 bases, leaving 11 bases of the junction unmatched. Germline V gene lookup returns CDR1 SGHNT and CDR2 YYREEE (reference sequence). The CDR3 consists of 17 residues. The CDR3 here is CASSPTIAGGVTGELFF. The DNA of the CDR3 is TGTGCCAGCAGTCCAACAATAGCGGGAGGTGTCACCGGGGAGCTGTTTTTT.

The rearrangement joins TRBV7-9 to TRBJ2-7, with 10 bases fitting TRBD1. Germline V lookup: CDR1 SEHNR, CDR2 FQNEAQ (reference sequence). The J segment lost 5 bases and the V segment lost 1 base, leaving 2 bases of the junction unmatched. The CDR3 contains 14 residues. CDR3 coding DNA: TGTGCCAGCAGCTTAGAGGGACAGGGGAACGAGCAGTACTTC. Protein: CASSLEGQGNEQYF.

The V gene is TRBV24-1, the J gene TRBJ2-1, with TRBD2 matching 7 bases. V trimming: 7 bases; J trimming: 0 bases; junction bases outside the gene matches: 2. This CDR3 is 14 amino acids long. In germline, CDR1 is KGHDR, CDR2 SFDVKD. CDR3: CATRGEGSYNEQFF. The CDR3, as DNA: TGTGCCACCAGAGGGGAGGGCTCCTACAATGAGCAGTTCTTC.

J is TRBJ1-2 and V is TRBV27, with a weak D call TRBD1 (6 bases). The length of the CDR3 is 14 residues. Germline values: CDR1 MNHEY, CDR2 SMNVEV (reference sequence). V dropped 2 bases and J dropped 6 bases, with 13 bases sitting between them. In DNA form, the CDR3 reads TGTGCCAGCAGTTTAAGGGGGGGATTTGATGGCTACACCTTC. Translation: CASSLRGGFDGYTF.

This clone was counted between two and nine times. This chain joins TRBV2 and TRBJ2-7, with no clear D. CDR3 size: 12 residues. Trimming cost V 6 bases and J 0 bases, with 6 bases left between them. Germline-derived CDR1 and CDR2 are SNHLY and FYNNEI. The CDR3 nucleotides are TGTGCCAGCAGATACAGCTCCTACGAGCAGTACTTC. Its protein product is CASRYSSYEQYF. Full variable domain (rest looked up from reference TRBV2 and TRBJ2-7): EPEVTQTPSHQVTQMGQEVILRCVPISNHLYFYWYRQILGQKVEFLVSFYNNEISEKSEIFDDQFSVERPDGSNFTLKIRSTKLEDSAMYFCASRYSSYEQYFGPGTRLTVT.

The gene calls are TRBV7-8 and TRBJ2-3; tentatively, D is TRBD2 (5 bases). Deletions cut 6 bases from V and 1 base from J, with 17 bases between. CDR1 SGHVS and CDR2 FQNEAQ come from the germline V gene. This CDR3 comprises 16 residues. The CDR3 is CASSLEPGGGTDTQYF. CDR3 nucleotides: TGTGCCAGCAGTCTGGAGCCAGGAGGCGGCACAGATACGCAGTATTTT.

This chain uses TRBV28 with TRBJ2-5; a weak D match, TRBD2 (5 bases). CDR1 and CDR2 from the germline V gene are MDHEN and SYDVKM. The CDR3 sequence is 14 residues long. Trimming took 6 bases from V and 5 from J, leaving 16 bases between them. CDR3 amino acids: CASSRTWRAETQYF. The CDR3 coding sequence is TGTGCCAGCAGCCGTACCTGGCGGGCGGAGACCCAGTACTTC.

The chain has TRBV2 and TRBJ1-2; TRBD1 matches 8 bases. This CDR3 region has 12 residues. From germline, CDR1 is SNHLY and CDR2 FYNNEI. The V and J ends lost 8 bases and 4 bases, in that order; junction bases with no gene match: 3. The CDR3 sequence is CASGQGSYGYTF. CDR3 bases: TGTGCCAGCGGACAGGGCAGCTATGGCTACACCTTC.

The V gene is TRBV4-2, the J gene TRBJ2-7; TRBD2 is a possible D gene (5 bases). CDR3 length: 16 residues. Trimming took off 0 bases at V and 1 base at J, with 13 bases between the two ends. The germline CDR1 and CDR2 sequences are LGHNA and YNFKEQ. The CDR3 is CASSQDSPSLSYEQYF. The CDR3 bases are TGTGCCAGCAGCCAAGACTCCCCTAGCTTATCCTACGAGCAGTACTTC.

The chain links TRBV2 to TRBJ2-3; D is uncertain. V was pared by 7 bases and J by 0 bases, with 11 bases between. The germline V gene has CDR1 SNHLY and CDR2 FYNNEI. The CDR3 has 14 residues. The CDR3 DNA follows: TGTGCCAGCAAGGAACAGCCTAGCACAGATACGCAGTATTTT. Protein product: CASKEQPSTDTQYF.

In DNA form, the CDR3 reads TGTGCCAGCAGCAAGTTTGTGCGGGACAGGGACATCATCTATGGCTACACCTTC. This codes for CASSKFVRDRDIIYGYTF. V and J are TRBV21-1 and TRBJ1-2; the D call TRBD1 from the table was never checked on the DNA. TRBV21-1 is a recognized pseudogene. The CDR3 length is 18 residues.

The CDR3 protein is CASSLPSGAAAGELFF. Written as DNA, the CDR3 is TGCGCCAGCAGCTTGCCTAGCGGGGCTGCCGCCGGGGAGCTGTTTTTT. This sequence joins TRBV5-1 and TRBJ2-2; 9 bases fit TRBD2. Germline CDR1 reads SGHRS; CDR2 reads YFSETQ. Germline trimming cut 1 base from V and 6 bases from J; bases unmatched to any gene: 7. The CDR3 is made up of 16 amino acids.

In the case of this clone: Within the sample, other DNA sequences also encode this same CDR3. V and J are TRBV28 and TRBJ1-2, with a weak D call TRBD1 (6 bases). The V end lost 2 bases, the J end lost 2 bases, and 6 bases lay between the germline ends. This CDR3 has 13 amino acids. Germline CDR1 MDHEN, CDR2 SYDVKM. Here the CDR3 DNA reads TGTGCCAGCAGTTTAAGGGGGAACTATGGCTACACCTTC. It specifies CASSLRGNYGYTF.

The V call is TRBV6-2 or TRBV6-3, the J call TRBJ2-7; tentative D call: TRBD1 (6 bases). The V gene's germline CDR1 is MNHEY and CDR2 SVGEGT. The V end lost 5 bases, the J end lost 4 bases, and 12 bases lay between the germline ends. This CDR3 spans 13 amino acids. The CDR3 sequence: CASSRPGVYEQYF. CDR3 DNA sequence: TGTGCCAGCAGTCGCCCAGGGGTATACGAGCAGTACTTC.